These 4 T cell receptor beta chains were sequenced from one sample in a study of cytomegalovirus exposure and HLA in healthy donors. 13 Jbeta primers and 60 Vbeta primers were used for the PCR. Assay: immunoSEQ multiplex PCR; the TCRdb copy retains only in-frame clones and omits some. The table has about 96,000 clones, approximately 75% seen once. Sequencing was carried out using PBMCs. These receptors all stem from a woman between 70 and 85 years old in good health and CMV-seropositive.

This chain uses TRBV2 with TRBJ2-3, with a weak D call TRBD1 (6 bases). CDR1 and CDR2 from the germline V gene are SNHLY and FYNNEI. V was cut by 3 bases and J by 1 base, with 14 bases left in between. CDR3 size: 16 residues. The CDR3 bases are TGTGCCAGCAGTGAGGTGACAGGTTTTGGCACAGATACGCAGTATTTT. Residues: CASSEVTGFGTDTQYF.

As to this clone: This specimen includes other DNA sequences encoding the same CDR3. CDR3 protein: CAISGRKTEAFF. DNA for the CDR3: TGTGCCATCAGTGGCAGGAAAACTGAAGCTTTCTTT. The chain recombines TRBV10-3 with TRBJ1-1; D is ambiguous. The CDR3 totals 12 residues. Germline CDR1 ENHRY, CDR2 SYGVKD. V was cut by 4 bases and J by 5 bases, with 8 bases left in between.

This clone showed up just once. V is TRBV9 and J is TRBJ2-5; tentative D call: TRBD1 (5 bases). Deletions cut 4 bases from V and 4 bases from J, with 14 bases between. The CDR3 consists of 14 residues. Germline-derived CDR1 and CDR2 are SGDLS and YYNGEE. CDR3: CASSPEIGAETQYF. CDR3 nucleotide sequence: TGTGCCAGCAGCCCCGAGATAGGGGCAGAGACCCAGTACTTC.

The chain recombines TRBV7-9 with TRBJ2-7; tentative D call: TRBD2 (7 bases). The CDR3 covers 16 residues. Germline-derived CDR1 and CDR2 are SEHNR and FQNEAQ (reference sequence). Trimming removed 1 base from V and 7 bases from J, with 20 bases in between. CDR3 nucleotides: TGTGCCAGCAGCTTAGTCGTTGGGGCAGGGGAGGGAGAGCAGTACTTC. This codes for CASSLVVGAGEGEQYF. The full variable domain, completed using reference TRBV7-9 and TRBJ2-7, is DTGVSQNPRHKITKRGQNVTFRCDPISEHNRLYWYRQTLGQGPEFLTYFQNEAQLEKSRLLSDRFSAERPKGSFSTLEIQRTEQGDSAMYLCASSLVVGAGEGEQYFGPGTRLTVT.